This TCR beta chain was recorded in a study of OX40 agonist ivuxolimab in advanced cancers. The germline V gene has CDR1 SGHNT and CDR2 YYREEE (reference sequence). This CDR3 contains 12 residues. V was cut by 3 bases and J by 7 bases, with 10 bases left in between. Sequenced by immunoSEQ multiplex PCR; TCRdb stores in-frame clones only, minus some. This table has about 62,000 clones, more than 85% appearing once. This TCR came from an adult with an advanced solid tumor such as melanoma, head and neck, liver or kidney cancer. The source was CD4+ or CD8+ T cells sorted from blood, collected in a trial of the OX40 agonist ivuxolimab. The genes are TRBV5-4 and TRBJ1-1; the D gene is possibly TRBD1 (5 bases). Written as DNA, the CDR3 is TGTGCCAGCAGCTGGGACCGAGGTGAAGCTTTCTTT. Its protein product is CASSWDRGEAFF.